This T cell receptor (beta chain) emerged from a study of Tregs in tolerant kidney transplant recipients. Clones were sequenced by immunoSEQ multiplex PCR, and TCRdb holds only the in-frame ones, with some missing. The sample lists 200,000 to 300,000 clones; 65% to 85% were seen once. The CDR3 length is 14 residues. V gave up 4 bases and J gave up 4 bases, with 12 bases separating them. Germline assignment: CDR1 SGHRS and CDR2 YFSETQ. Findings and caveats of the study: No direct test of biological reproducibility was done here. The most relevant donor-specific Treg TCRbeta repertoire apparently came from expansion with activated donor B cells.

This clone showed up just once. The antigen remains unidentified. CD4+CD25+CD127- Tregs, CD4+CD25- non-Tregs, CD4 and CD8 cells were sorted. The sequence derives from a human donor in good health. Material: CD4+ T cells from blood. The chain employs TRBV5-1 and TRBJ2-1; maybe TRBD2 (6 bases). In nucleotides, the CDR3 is TGCGCCAGCAGCGGGTGGAGCGGGTACAATGAGCAGTTCTTC. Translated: CASSGWSGYNEQFF.